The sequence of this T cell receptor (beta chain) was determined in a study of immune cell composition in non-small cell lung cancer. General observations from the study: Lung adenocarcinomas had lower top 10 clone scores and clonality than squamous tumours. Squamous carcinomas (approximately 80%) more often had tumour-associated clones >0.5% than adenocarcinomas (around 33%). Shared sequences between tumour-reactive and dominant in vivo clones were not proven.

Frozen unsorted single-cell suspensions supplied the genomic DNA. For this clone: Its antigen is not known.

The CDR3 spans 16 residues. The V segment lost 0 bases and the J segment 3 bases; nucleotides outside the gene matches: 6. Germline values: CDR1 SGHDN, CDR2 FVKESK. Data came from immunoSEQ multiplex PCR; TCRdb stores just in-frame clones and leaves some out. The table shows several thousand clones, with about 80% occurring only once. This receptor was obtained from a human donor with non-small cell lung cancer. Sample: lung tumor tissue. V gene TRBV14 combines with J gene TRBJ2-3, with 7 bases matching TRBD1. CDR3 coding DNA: TGTGCCAGCAGCCAAGACAGGGGGAGAAGGACAGATACGCAGTATTTT. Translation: CASSQDRGRRTDTQYF. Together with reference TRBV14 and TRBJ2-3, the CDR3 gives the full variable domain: EAGVTQFPSHSVIEKGQTVTLRCDPISGHDNLYWYRRVMGKEIKFLLHFVKESKQDESGMPNNRFLAERTGGTYSTLKVQPAELEDSGVYFCASSQDRGRRTDTQYFGPGTRLTVL.